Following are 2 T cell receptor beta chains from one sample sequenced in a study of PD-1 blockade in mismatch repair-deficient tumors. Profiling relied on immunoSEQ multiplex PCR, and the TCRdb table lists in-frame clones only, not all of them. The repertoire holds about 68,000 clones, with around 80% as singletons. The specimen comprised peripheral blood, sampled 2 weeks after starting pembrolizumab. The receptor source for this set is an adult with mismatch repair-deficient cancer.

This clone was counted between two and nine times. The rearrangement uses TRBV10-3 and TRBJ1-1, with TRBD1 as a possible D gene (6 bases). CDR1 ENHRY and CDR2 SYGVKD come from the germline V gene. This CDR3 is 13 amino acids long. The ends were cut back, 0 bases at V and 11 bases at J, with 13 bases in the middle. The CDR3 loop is CAISESGGPFAFF. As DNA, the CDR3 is TGTGCCATCAGTGAGTCTGGGGGGCCCTTTGCTTTCTTT.

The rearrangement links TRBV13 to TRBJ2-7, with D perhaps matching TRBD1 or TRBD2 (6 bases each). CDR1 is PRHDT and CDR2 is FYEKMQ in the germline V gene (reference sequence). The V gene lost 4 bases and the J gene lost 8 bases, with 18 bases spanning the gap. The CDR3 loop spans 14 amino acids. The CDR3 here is CASSSRRGGHKQYF. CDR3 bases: TGTGCCAGCAGCTCACGTCGTGGGGGGCACAAGCAGTACTTC.